A single sample gave rise to the 29 T cell receptor beta chains below, sequenced in a study of PD-1 blockade in classical Hodgkin lymphoma. Only in-frame clones appear in the TCRdb table, and some are missing; sequencing was by immunoSEQ multiplex PCR. The table has approximately 84,000 clones, about 83% seen once. Time point indicated: cycle 4 day 1 (C4D1), after around six weeks of nivolumab. Each patient's relapse followed autologous stem cell transplantation, and brentuximab vedotin exposure varied. The sample consisted of peripheral blood mononuclear cells (PBMCs), taken before the fourth cycle of nivolumab. These TCRs come from a human donor with classical Hodgkin lymphoma.

This chain joins TRBV18 and TRBJ1-1, with D perhaps matching TRBD1 (5 bases). CDR3 length: 15 residues. Germline V gene sequence: CDR1 KGHSH, CDR2 LQKENI. V lost 3 bases and J 2 bases, leaving 13 bases between the germline ends. CDR3 bases: TGTGCCAGCTCACCCCGGACACCTGGTAACACTGAAGCTTTCTTT. This gives the protein CASSPRTPGNTEAFF.

The chain is built from TRBV2 and TRBJ2-7; D is undetermined. Trimming stripped 5 bases from V and 3 bases from J, with 5 bases between. This CDR3 has 11 residues. The V gene's germline CDR1 is SNHLY and CDR2 FYNNEI. The CDR3 is CASSWHYEQYF. The CDR3 DNA sequence: TGTGCCAGCAGTTGGCACTACGAGCAGTACTTC. Looking up the rest from reference TRBV2 and TRBJ2-7 gives the full variable domain: EPEVTQTPSHQVTQMGQEVILRCVPISNHLYFYWYRQILGQKVEFLVSFYNNEISEKSEIFDDQFSVERPDGSNFTLKIRSTKLEDSAMYFCASSWHYEQYFGPGTRLTVT.

This chain joins TRBV2 and TRBJ1-2, with D possibly matching TRBD1 (6 bases). V was cut by 6 bases and J by 4 bases, with 12 bases left in between. Per the germline V gene, CDR1 is SNHLY and CDR2 is FYNNEI. There are 13 residues in the CDR3. CDR3 sequence (DNA): TGTGCCAGCAGCAAGGGGGTCGGCTATGGCTACACCTTC. Translated, it gives CASSKGVGYGYTF.

J is TRBJ1-5 and V is TRBV6-5; D possibly corresponds to TRBD1 (6 bases). The CDR3 sequence is 13 residues long. Trimming took 6 bases from V and 6 from J, leaving 12 bases between them. CDR1 and CDR2 (germline): MNHEY, SVGAGI. CDR3 in amino acids: CASSRGAGQPQHF. DNA for the CDR3: TGTGCCAGCAGCCGGGGGGCCGGTCAGCCCCAGCATTTT.

The J gene is TRBJ2-1, the V gene TRBV18, with a tentative D call TRBD2 (6 bases). CDR3 length: 14 residues. V lost 1 base to trimming and J lost 8 bases, with 12 bases between them. Germline V CDR1 and CDR2: KGHSH, LQKENI. The CDR3 sequence is CASSPRPREDEQFF. In nucleotides, the CDR3 is TGTGCCAGCTCACCACGTCCCAGGGAGGATGAGCAGTTCTTC.

This chain uses TRBV7-9 with TRBJ2-7, with D perhaps matching TRBD1 or TRBD2 (5 bases each). This CDR3 region has 14 residues. The germline V gene has CDR1 SEHNR and CDR2 FQNEAQ (reference sequence). The ends were cut back, 5 bases at V and 2 bases at J, with 13 bases in the middle. This CDR3 is CASSPRDRAYEQYF. CDR3 nucleotides: TGTGCCAGCAGCCCAAGGGACCGCGCCTACGAGCAGTACTTC.

The rearrangement links TRBV13 to TRBJ2-7; the D gene is possibly TRBD2 (6 bases). V dropped 3 bases and J dropped 6 bases, with 9 bases sitting between them. The V gene's germline CDR1 is PRHDT and CDR2 FYEKMQ (reference sequence). The CDR3 contains 12 residues. In nucleotides, the CDR3 is TGTGCCAGCAGCTTTTTGGGGGGCGAGCAGTACTTC. Protein product: CASSFLGGEQYF.

The rearrangement joins TRBV10-3 to TRBJ2-1; 12 nucleotides line up with TRBD2. The CDR3 is 12 residues long. J gave up 9 bases and V 6 bases, and 0 bases lay outside the gene matches. Germline V gene data show CDR1 as ENHRY and CDR2 as SYGVKD. The CDR3 region has the DNA TGTGCCATCAGGACTAGCGGGAGTGAGCAGTTCTTC. It yields the protein CAIRTSGSEQFF.

The chain has TRBV6-5 and TRBJ2-1, with 8 bases identical to TRBD2. Germline CDR1 and CDR2: MNHEY and SVGAGI. V gave up 0 bases and J gave up 2 bases; unmatched junction bases: 3. The CDR3 is 16 residues long. Written as DNA, the CDR3 is TGTGCCAGCAGTTACTCAGGACTAGCACCCTACAATGAGCAGTTCTTC. Translation: CASSYSGLAPYNEQFF.

This clone showed up just a few times. This chain uses TRBV10-3 with TRBJ1-5; no clear D. The CDR3 sequence is 15 residues long. Trimming pared 0 bases from V and 1 base from J, leaving 7 bases between. CDR1 and CDR2 (germline): ENHRY, SYGVKD. In nucleotides, the CDR3 is TGTGCCATCAGTGAGTCCCGGCCAAGCAATCAGCCCCAGCATTTT. Translating gives CAISESRPSNQPQHF.

This chain connects TRBV11-2 to TRBJ2-7; TRBD2 agrees at 8 bases. Per the germline V gene, CDR1 is SGHAT and CDR2 is FQNNGV. The CDR3 extends over 15 amino acids. J was trimmed by 3 bases and V by 5 bases; bases with no gene match: 9. CDR3 sequence (DNA): TGTGCCAGCAGCCGGGCACTAAGCGGGAGCTACGAGCAGTACTTC. As protein: CASSRALSGSYEQYF.

V usage is TRBV6-5 and J usage is TRBJ2-2; unclear D gene. Trimming took 7 bases from V and 1 from J, leaving 7 bases between them. Germline V gene sequence: CDR1 MNHEY, CDR2 SVGAGI. This CDR3 spans 13 amino acids. The CDR3 DNA reads TGTGCCAGCACCCCCAGGAACACCGGGGAGCTGTTTTTT. It encodes CASTPRNTGELFF.

The chain uses TRBV6-1 and TRBJ2-1; D may be TRBD2 (6 bases). Germline lookup yields CDR1 MNHNS and CDR2 SASEGT. Trimming took off 7 bases at V and 8 bases at J, with 18 bases between the two ends. This CDR3 spans 14 amino acids. CDR3 region: CASMGGGWLDEQFF. CDR3 in DNA: TGTGCCAGCATGGGGGGAGGCTGGCTGGATGAGCAGTTCTTC.

This clone was seen only a few times. The chain recombines TRBV6-1 with TRBJ2-7; 11 bases are a match to TRBD1. Per germline, CDR1 MNHNS and CDR2 SASEGT. J was trimmed by 4 bases and V by 6 bases; bases with no gene match: 2. The CDR3 loop spans 13 amino acids. CDR3 in DNA: TGTGCCAGCAGGGGACAGGGGGTTTACGAGCAGTACTTC. Residues: CASRGQGVYEQYF.

The rearrangement joins TRBV2 to TRBJ1-2, with D maybe TRBD1 (6 bases). Germline V gene data show CDR1 as SNHLY and CDR2 as FYNNEI. The CDR3 has 14 residues. V shed 1 base and J shed 8 bases, with 14 bases lying between them. The CDR3 coding sequence is TGTGCCAGCAGTGAAGAGGGGGTCCTGGGCGGCTACACCTTC. It translates to CASSEEGVLGGYTF.

The chain joins TRBV5-4 to TRBJ2-1, with 12 bases matching TRBD2. Trimming removed 3 bases from V and 11 bases from J; junction bases left unmatched: 3. Germline V gene sequence: CDR1 SGHNT, CDR2 YYREEE (reference sequence). This CDR3 is 13 amino acids long. The CDR3 spells CASSSWTSGKQFF. CDR3 in DNA: TGTGCCAGCAGCTCTTGGACTAGCGGGAAGCAGTTCTTC.

V usage is TRBV2 and J usage is TRBJ2-2; D is uncertain. CDR3 size: 14 residues. V lost 4 bases and J lost 0, with 6 bases in between. Germline V gives CDR1 SNHLY, CDR2 FYNNEI. DNA for the CDR3: TGTGCCAGCAGTGGGTCCGCGAACACCGGGGAGCTGTTTTTT. It translates to CASSGSANTGELFF. Full variable domain (remainder filled in from reference TRBV2 and TRBJ2-2): EPEVTQTPSHQVTQMGQEVILRCVPISNHLYFYWYRQILGQKVEFLVSFYNNEISEKSEIFDDQFSVERPDGSNFTLKIRSTKLEDSAMYFCASSGSANTGELFFGEGSRLTVL.

The chain employs TRBV9 and TRBJ2-5, with D possibly TRBD1 on 8 matching bases. Germline loops: CDR1 SGDLS, CDR2 YYNGEE. CDR3 length: 14 residues. Trimming took off 3 bases at V and 5 bases at J, with 14 bases between the two ends. In DNA form, the CDR3 reads TGTGCCAGCAGCGGACAGGGGAGGGGGGAGACCCAGTACTTC. This gives the protein CASSGQGRGETQYF.

On this clone: Within the sample, other DNA sequences also encode this same CDR3. The J gene is TRBJ2-2, the V gene TRBV7-9; 10 bases line up with TRBD2. Germline CDR1 SEHNR, CDR2 FQNEAQ (reference sequence). The CDR3 length is 14 residues. Germline trimming cut 6 bases from V and 6 bases from J; bases unmatched to any gene: 4. The CDR3 here is CASSPGLAAGELFF. DNA of the CDR3: TGTGCCAGCAGTCCCGGACTAGCGGCCGGGGAGCTGTTTTTT.

The V gene is TRBV5-4, the J gene TRBJ2-2, with TRBD1 matching 8 bases. The CDR3 consists of 16 residues. Losses at the gene ends were 4 bases for V and 5 bases for J; bases not matched to a gene: 10. Germline CDR1 SGHNT, CDR2 YYREEE (reference sequence). The CDR3, as DNA: TGTGCCAGCAGCAACACAAGGACAGGGAGAACCGGGGAGCTGTTTTTT. Its translation is CASSNTRTGRTGELFF.

This clone was found a few times. The genes are TRBV4-2 and TRBJ1-2, with 8 bases lining up with TRBD1. Trimming at V came to 1 base and at J to 3 bases, leaving 4 bases not matched to a gene. Germline V CDR1 and CDR2: LGHNA, YNFKEQ. The CDR3 is 15 amino acids. CDR3 sequence: CASSQAGQGDYGYTF. As DNA, the CDR3 is TGTGCCAGCAGCCAAGCTGGACAGGGAGACTATGGCTACACCTTC.

At least ten counts were recorded for this clone. CDR3 nucleotide sequence: TGTGCCAGCCAGGGGGCTAGTGATTCGTCTGAGCAGTTCTTC. Translating gives CASQGASDSSEQFF. The chain couples TRBV4-2 to TRBJ2-1; 8 bases are shared with TRBD1. The CDR3 totals 14 residues. Germline values: CDR1 LGHNA, CDR2 YNFKEQ. J lost 9 bases, V lost 8 bases, and 12 bases had no gene match.

V usage is TRBV7-2 and J usage is TRBJ1-2; a possible D gene is TRBD1 (6 bases). The CDR3 runs 14 residues. Trimming left V 1 base short and J 8 bases short, with 14 bases between. Germline V gene data show CDR1 as SGHTA and CDR2 as FQGNSA. The CDR3: CASSLGGDTWGYTF. The CDR3 nucleotides are TGTGCCAGCAGCTTAGGGGGGGACACCTGGGGCTACACCTTC.

V and J are TRBV7-2 and TRBJ1-1; D may be TRBD1 (5 bases). Trimming removed 0 bases from V and 4 bases from J, with 12 bases in between. The CDR3 sequence is 15 residues long. Germline CDR1 SGHTA, CDR2 FQGNSA. DNA for the CDR3: TGTGCCAGCAGCTTAGCGGGGGTTTTGGGCACTGAAGCTTTCTTT. This sequence encodes CASSLAGVLGTEAFF.

The rearrangement uses TRBV29-1 and TRBJ1-2; 7 bases fit TRBD1. The CDR3 runs 13 residues. J was trimmed by 7 bases and V by 4 bases; bases with no gene match: 9. Looked up from germline, CDR1 is SQVTM and CDR2 is ANQGSEA. CDR3 residues: CSVGSDRDGGYTF. The CDR3 DNA is TGCAGCGTTGGCAGCGACAGGGATGGTGGCTACACCTTC.

The V gene is TRBV10-3, the J gene TRBJ2-2, with D perhaps TRBD2 (6 bases). The CDR3 extends over 16 amino acids. The V gene lost 7 bases and the J gene lost 0 bases, with 15 bases spanning the gap. Germline assignment: CDR1 ENHRY and CDR2 SYGVKD. CDR3 nucleotide sequence: TGTGCCATCAACGGGGGTGGAAGCGCGAACACCGGGGAGCTGTTTTTT. It codes for CAINGGGSANTGELFF.

This clone was counted only a few times. The CDR3 spells CASSIRAGQPQHF. DNA of the CDR3: TGTGCCAGTAGTATTAGGGCTGGCCAGCCCCAGCATTTT. J is TRBJ1-5 and V is TRBV19, with D unclear. Per germline, CDR1 LNHDA and CDR2 SQIVND (reference sequence). The V and J ends lost 3 bases and 7 bases respectively, with 10 bases between them. The CDR3 extends over 13 amino acids.

Written as DNA, the CDR3 is TGTGCCAGCAGTTACGACGGGTCGCAGTATTTT. Translating it yields CASSYDGSQYF. The chain employs TRBV6-5 and TRBJ2-3; D is unresolved. Germline V gene data show CDR1 as MNHEY and CDR2 as SVGAGI. The CDR3 is 11 residues long. The germline V and J ends were trimmed by 2 bases and 10 bases, with 7 bases remaining between them.

This clone was recorded a few times. V is TRBV28 and J is TRBJ2-7, with TRBD1 matching over 9 bases. The CDR3 covers 15 residues. Germline-derived CDR1 and CDR2 are MDHEN and SYDVKM. Trimming cost V 6 bases and J 6 bases; bases outside gene matches: 12. CDR3 amino acids: CASSRPGQGQGEQYF. In DNA form, the CDR3 reads TGTGCCAGCAGCCGACCGGGACAGGGACAGGGCGAGCAGTACTTC.